Sequencing of this T cell receptor beta chain was carried out in a study of T cells in Graves' hyperthyroidism and ophthalmopathy. Study findings and constraints: Most clonotypes that expanded in the thyroid above 0.001 also showed up in blood. In validation, the model predicted ophthalmopathy. These predictions came a median roughly seven months before onset.

Researchers took RNA transcripts and amplified the TCR beta CDR3 regions from them. First-round RT-PCR with HTBI primers amplified the TCR CDR3 region. TCRdb re-called the multiplex PCR reads with MiXCR, one entry per CDR3 protein. The repertoire includes roughly 400,000 distinct CDR3 sequences, approximately 25% of them detected once, and around 70% sits in the top ten. The CDR3 runs to 16 residues. Trimming removed 5 bases from V and 0 bases from J; junction bases left unmatched: 8. In germline, CDR1 is MNHEY, CDR2 SVGAGI. This clonotype appeared many times. Its antigen is not identified. A lack of ophthalmopathy progression within 18 months defined stable Graves' hyperthyroidism.

The V gene is TRBV6-5, the J gene TRBJ2-3, with 7 bases aligning to TRBD1. The sample consisted of blood. This TCR was recovered from a man over 45 with Graves' hyperthyroidism. The CDR3 DNA reads as TGTGCCAGCAGTCAACAGGGGCCCTCTAGCACAGATACGCAGTATTTT. This gives the protein CASSQQGPSSTDTQYF.